This T cell receptor (beta chain) comes out of a study of read filtering for tumor transcriptome and immune sequencing. Across the whole study: Patients were approximately 18 male and around 15 female, mean age around 70 years, range about 47 to 80. TCR-mapped reads were about 3.5 to 10.27 million with IR-seq versus 85 to 1273 with RNA-seq. Study results and limitations: IR-seq captured clonotypes deeper and more reliably than RNA-seq.

This clonotype was seen at least ten times. Its matching antigen is unknown. This library used about 400 ng RNA and molecular barcoded adaptors spanning alpha/delta and beta/gamma chains. TCRdb processed the reads anew with MiXCR; each CDR3 protein has one entry. The sample records tens of thousands of distinct CDR3 sequences, approximately 15% being singletons. Germline lookup yields CDR1 SGHAT and CDR2 FQNNGV. The V end lost 3 bases, the J end lost 2 bases, and 11 bases lay between the germline ends. The length of the CDR3 is 15 residues. The sequence was obtained from a donor at least 40 years old with multiple myeloma. Sequencing was performed on a population of CD138-negative cells sorted from bone marrow. The chain combines TRBV11-2 with TRBJ2-1; tentative D call: TRBD2 (6 bases). The CDR3, as DNA: TGTGCCAGCAGCTTTATCGGGAGACCCTACAATGAGCAGTTCTTC. Translation gives CASSFIGRPYNEQFF.